Listed below are T cell receptor beta chains from one sample, sequenced in a study of blood T cell repertoires in COVID-19. Profiling relied on immunoSEQ multiplex PCR, and the TCRdb table lists in-frame clones only, not all of them. The sample consists of a few hundred thousand clones, about 80% of them appearing once. Sample: PBMCs or T cells enriched from blood (not recorded which). The receptors come from a woman aged 40-49 years with acute COVID-19. Both conserved end residues are part of each CDR3. A D gene is named only where the DNA matches it firmly.

D gene: TRBD2
CDR3 length: 12
V gene: TRBV2
J gene: TRBJ2-3
CDR3 protein: CASTPGGSTQYF
CDR3 DNA: TGTGCCAGCACCCCCGGCGGGAGTACGCAGTATTTT

D gene: -
CDR3 length: 17
V gene: TRBV11-2
J gene: TRBJ2-2
CDR3 protein: CASSLGIGGGVTGELFF
CDR3 DNA: TGTGCCAGCAGCTTAGGCATCGGAGGGGGGGTCACCGGGGAGCTGTTTTTT

D gene: -
CDR3 length: 14
V gene: TRBV19
J gene: TRBJ1-1
CDR3 protein: CASSIADRRSEAFF
CDR3 DNA: TGTGCCAGTAGTATAGCCGACAGGCGCTCTGAAGCTTTCTTT

D gene: -
CDR3 length: 15
V gene: TRBV6-4
J gene: TRBJ1-1
CDR3 protein: CASYEGRTLNTEAFF
CDR3 DNA: TGTGCCAGCTATGAAGGAAGGACATTGAACACTGAAGCTTTCTTT

D gene: -
CDR3 length: 13
V gene: TRBV6-5
J gene: TRBJ2-7
CDR3 protein: CASSYALSYEQYF
CDR3 DNA: TGTGCCAGCAGTTACGCGCTTTCCTACGAGCAGTACTTC

D gene: -
CDR3 length: 12
V gene: TRBV7-2
J gene: TRBJ1-1
CDR3 protein: CASSPPGTEAFF
CDR3 DNA: TGTGCCAGCAGCCCTCCCGGGACTGAAGCTTTCTTT

D gene: -
CDR3 length: 13
V gene: TRBV5-1
J gene: TRBJ1-5
CDR3 protein: CASSLDGNQPQHF
CDR3 DNA: TGCGCCAGCAGCTTGGACGGGAATCAGCCCCAGCATTTT

D gene: TRBD2
CDR3 length: 16
V gene: TRBV4-2
J gene: TRBJ2-1
CDR3 protein: CASSRERGVSYNEQFF
CDR3 DNA: TGTGCCAGCAGCCGCGAGCGGGGGGTCTCCTACAATGAGCAGTTCTTC

D gene: -
CDR3 length: 15
V gene: TRBV7-8
J gene: TRBJ1-5
CDR3 protein: CASSLGWGGNQPQHF
CDR3 DNA: TGTGCCAGCAGCTTAGGGTGGGGGGGGAATCAGCCCCAGCATTTT

D gene: -
CDR3 length: 14
V gene: TRBV15
J gene: TRBJ2-5
CDR3 protein: CATSRPGYQETQYF
CDR3 DNA: TGTGCCACCAGCAGACCGGGATATCAAGAGACCCAGTACTTC